Listed below are T cell receptor beta chains from one sample, sequenced in a study of T cell repertoires in cytomegalovirus infection. TCRdb processed the reads anew with MiXCR; each CDR3 protein has one entry. There are fewer than 850,000 distinct CDR3 sequences in the sample; about 28% occur only once, and 10% to 15% lies in the top ten. No antigen has been assigned to these receptors. The material sequenced was cultured CD8+ T cells from PBMCs, taken from culture after CMV antigen stimulation. The origin of the receptors is a human donor in good health (CMV status not recorded). Some clones in this sample may be carry-over from other donors' samples. Each CDR3 is given with its conserved first and last residue. Each record gives: CDR3 length, J gene, D gene, clone size, V gene, CDR3 DNA, CDR3 protein. The D gene is left open where the match is weak. Rows may omit the clone size; those that give it use once, few, many or a size class.

15 | TRBJ2-1 | TRBD1 | many | TRBV7-2 | TGTGCCAGCAGCTTATGGACAGGGGGCTACAATGAGCAGTTCTTC | CASSLWTGGYNEQFF
17 | TRBJ2-3 | TRBD1 | few | TRBV10-3 | TGTGCCATCAGTGCCACGGGACAGCAGTCGTACACAGATACGCAGTATTTT | CAISATGQQSYTDTQYF
17 | TRBJ2-2 | TRBD1 | few | TRBV11-2 | TGTGCCAGCAGCCCTCGACAGGGGGGGGCGAACACCGGGGAGCTGTTTTTT | CASSPRQGGANTGELFF
13 | TRBJ1-2 | - | few | TRBV6-5 | TGTGCCAGCAGTCCGACTCCTAACTATGGCTACACCTTC | CASSPTPNYGYTF
17 | TRBJ2-5 | TRBD2 | - | TRBV24-1 | TGTGCCACCAGTTCTTCCGGGACTAGATTCTACCAAGAGACCCAGTACTTC | CATSSSGTRFYQETQYF
13 | TRBJ2-3 | - | few | TRBV5-6 | TGTGCCAGCAGCTTGAGGTCGTCTGATACGCAGTATTTT | CASSLRSSDTQYF
17 | TRBJ1-4 | - | few | TRBV14 | TGTGCCAGCAGCCAATTCCGTTTGGAGAAAACTAATGAAAAACTGTTTTTT | CASSQFRLEKTNEKLFF
17 | TRBJ1-4 | - | many | TRBV7-8 | TGTGCCAGCAGCTTAGTGAGAATCCCCACACCTAATGAAAAACTGTTTTTT | CASSLVRIPTPNEKLFF
14 | TRBJ1-2 | TRBD1 | - | TRBV7-9 | TGTGCCAGCAGCTCCTCGGACAGGGGGCCGGAAAAAAAGTTC | CASSSSDRGPEKKF
14 | TRBJ2-3 | - | many | TRBV7-6 | TGTGCCAGCAGCTTAAACCCCGTGCGGGATACGCAGTATTTT | CASSLNPVRDTQYF
14 | TRBJ2-1 | TRBD1 | - | TRBV27 | TGTGCCAGCAGGTTGGGGACAGGGGGCGCCGGGCAGTTCTTC | CASRLGTGGAGQFF
17 | TRBJ2-3 | TRBD1 | - | TRBV15 | TGTGCCACCAGCAGTGGGACAGTCCATGCTAGCACAGATACGCAGTATTTT | CATSSGTVHASTDTQYF
18 | TRBJ1-6 | - | - | TRBV4-1 | TGCGCCAGCAGCCAAGACCTTCCCTTGGGGGGAGTGAATTCACCCCTCCACTTT | CASSQDLPLGGVNSPLHF
16 | TRBJ1-5 | - | few | TRBV7-7 | TGTGCTAGCAGGCCTAACAGGGTACAGGTCAATCAGCCCCAGCATTTT | CASRPNRVQVNQPQHF
14 | TRBJ1-1 | - | - | TRBV5-1 | TGCGCCAGCAGCACCGGGGGCGCTCCCACTGAAGCTTTCTTT | CASSTGGAPTEAFF
16 | TRBJ1-2 | - | - | TRBV20-1 | TGCAGTGCTAGTTTTTTGGGCCTCGAAGGCCACTATGGCTACACCTTC | CSASFLGLEGHYGYTF
15 | TRBJ2-1 | TRBD2 | - | TRBV7-8 | TGTGCCAGCAGGCCAGGGAGGGGATCCTACAATGAGCAGTTCTTC | CASRPGRGSYNEQFF
16 | TRBJ2-3 | - | many | TRBV5-4 | TGTGCCAGCAGCTTGGTTGGGCTAAACACCACAGATACGCAGTATTTT | CASSLVGLNTTDTQYF
13 | TRBJ1-5 | - | - | TRBV12-3/TRBV12-4 | TGTGCCAGCCGTGAGGGTGCGAGTCAGCCCCAGCATTTT | CASREGASQPQHF
15 | TRBJ2-7 | TRBD1 | few | TRBV6-1 | TGTGCCAGCAATTTGGACAGGGTAAACTCCTACGAGCAGTACTTC | CASNLDRVNSYEQYF
15 | TRBJ2-1 | - | many | TRBV11-2 | TGTGCCAGCAGTTCGGACTTAAGCTCCTACAATGAGCAGTTCTTC | CASSSDLSSYNEQFF
16 | TRBJ1-1 | - | - | TRBV7-1 | TGTGCCAGCAGCACTAACCCCCTAGGGGGAGTAACTGAAGCTTTCTTT | CASSTNPLGGVTEAFF
19 | TRBJ2-7 | TRBD1 | many | TRBV12-3/TRBV12-4 | TGTGCCAGCAGTCCCGCACCGGGACAGGGACTATTACTATACTACGAGCAGTACTTC | CASSPAPGQGLLLYYEQYF
13 | TRBJ1-5 | - | - | TRBV27 | TGTGCCAGCAGCCCGGTGGACAATCAGCCCCAGCATTTT | CASSPVDNQPQHF
14 | TRBJ1-1 | - | many | TRBV7-3 | TGTGCCAGCAGCTTAACACAGGGCGATACTGAAGCTTTCTTT | CASSLTQGDTEAFF
16 | TRBJ2-1 | TRBD1 | - | TRBV7-9 | TGTGCCAGCAGCCCCAGGACAGGGGGCCACTACAATGAGCAGTTCTTC | CASSPRTGGHYNEQFF
14 | TRBJ1-1 | TRBD1 | - | TRBV6-2/TRBV6-3 | TGTGCCAGCAGTGCGACAGGGTCGGCCACTGAAGCTTTCTTT | CASSATGSATEAFF
16 | TRBJ1-6 | - | - | TRBV7-2 | TGTGCCAGCAGCTCCCCTAGGGGGTACTATAATTCACCCTTCCACTTT | CASSSPRGYYNSPFHF
16 | TRBJ2-5 | TRBD1 | many | TRBV7-2 | TGTGCCAGCAGCTTAATTGGGACAGCGTACCAAGAGACCCAGTACTTC | CASSLIGTAYQETQYF
14 | TRBJ1-1 | - | few | TRBV25-1 | TGTGCCAGCAGTGAATTCTCAGCAGCCACTGAAGCTTTCTTT | CASSEFSAATEAFF
15 | TRBJ1-3 | - | - | TRBV7-9 | TGTGCCAGCAGCCATGGGGGGGCGGCTGGAAACACCATATATTTT | CASSHGGAAGNTIYF
11 | TRBJ2-7 | - | many | TRBV7-9 | TGTGCCAGCAGCTTAGACTACGAGCAGTACTTC | CASSLDYEQYF
15 | TRBJ1-5 | TRBD1 | - | TRBV4-1 | TGCGCCAGCAGCCATGACGACAGGGGCAATCAGCCCCAGCATTTT | CASSHDDRGNQPQHF
20 | TRBJ2-1 | - | - | TRBV14 | TGTGCCAGCAGCCAAGGTACAATGCTGCGGCAGGGGTTTCCCTACAATGAGCAGTTCTTC | CASSQGTMLRQGFPYNEQFF
13 | TRBJ1-4 | TRBD1 | - | TRBV4-3 | TGCGCCAGCAGCCAAGAGAGGACAGGTGGGCTGTTTTTT | CASSQERTGGLFF
15 | TRBJ2-3 | - | many | TRBV7-3 | TGTGCCAGCAGCTTAAACCCGAGCCGCACAGATACGCAGTATTTT | CASSLNPSRTDTQYF
15 | TRBJ2-3 | - | - | TRBV4-1 | TGCGCCAGCAGCGTCCGGGTCTCTAGCACAGATACGCAGTATTTT | CASSVRVSSTDTQYF
12 | TRBJ1-2 | - | few | TRBV6-4 | TGTGCCAGCAGTGACAACGGCTATGGCTACACCTTC | CASSDNGYGYTF
16 | TRBJ2-1 | - | - | TRBV27 | TGTGCCAGCAGTTTCGGATCCATCGCGGGCTACAATGAGCAGTTCTTC | CASSFGSIAGYNEQFF
15 | TRBJ2-5 | - | - | TRBV5-6 | TGTGCCAGCAGCCACTCTCCGGGAGCCCAAGAGACCCAGTACTTC | CASSHSPGAQETQYF